One and the same sample provided the 9 T cell receptor beta chains below, sequenced in a study of blood T cells in healthy people across ages. With a J-beta primer mix and a sample-barcoded 5' primer, a second PCR ran 7 to 11 cycles. TCRdb re-analysed the 5' RACE reads in MiXCR, keeping a single row per CDR3 protein. Of more than 800,000 distinct CDR3 sequences listed, less than 35% were seen once; the top ten hold roughly 17%. The material sequenced was blood. Source of these receptors: a woman aged 80 or older in good health.

Only one count was recorded for this clonotype. Possible read error: a much larger clone is one base away. The genes are TRBV7-2 and TRBJ2-3; D is unresolved. Between the trimmed V and J ends, which lost 5 bases and 5 bases, there was a span of 8 bases. CDR1 and CDR2 (germline): SGHTA, FQGNSA. CDR3 length: 12 amino acids. The DNA of the CDR3 is TGTGCCAGCAGCCTCAACAAAGATACGCAGTATTTT. Its protein is CASSLNKDTQYF.

This clonotype was recorded many times. The chain links TRBV7-2 to TRBJ1-5, with TRBD1 as a possible D gene (6 bases). CDR3 length: 15 amino acids. Trimming pared 5 bases from V and 5 bases from J, leaving 16 bases between. Germline-derived CDR1 and CDR2 are SGHTA and FQGNSA. The CDR3 loop reads CASSPTVGGDQPQHF. CDR3 in DNA: TGTGCCAGCAGCCCGACGGTAGGGGGGGATCAGCCCCAGCATTTT.

In its sample, this clonotype was seen many times. The chain employs TRBV5-1 and TRBJ2-3; no clear D gene. CDR1 SGHRS and CDR2 YFSETQ come from the germline V gene. The CDR3 is 14 amino acids. V was trimmed by 1 base and J by 0 bases, leaving 6 bases between them. CDR3 protein: CASSLPISTDTQYF. DNA of the CDR3: TGCGCCAGCAGCTTGCCCATTAGCACAGATACGCAGTATTTT.

This clonotype was counted only a few times. The rearrangement links TRBV20-1 to TRBJ2-5; TRBD1 matches at 9 bases. The CDR3 extends over 14 amino acids. The J segment lost 11 bases and the V segment lost 6 bases, leaving 16 bases of the junction unmatched. From germline, CDR1 is DFQATT and CDR2 SNEGSKA (reference sequence). CDR3 in DNA: TGCAGTGCCCCGGACAGGGGACTTTGGAATGAGCAGTACTTC. It is translated as CSAPDRGLWNEQYF.

As concerns this clonotype: This may be a read error, as it is one base from a much larger clone. The rearrangement uses TRBV3-1 and TRBJ2-7; no reliable D call. Trimming shortened V by 4 bases and J by 7 bases, and 14 bases separated the two germline ends. The CDR3 extends over 13 amino acids. Germline V gives CDR1 LGHDT, CDR2 YNNKEL (reference sequence). The CDR3 sequence: CASSRSARGEQYF. In nucleotides, the CDR3 is TGTGCCAGCAGCCGGTCCGCCAGAGGTGAGCAGTACTTC.

About this clonotype: One base away lies a much larger clone, so this may be a sequencing read error. The gene calls are TRBV20-1 and TRBJ2-2; D unresolved. CDR1 is DFQATT, CDR2 SNEGSKA, per germline (reference sequence). CDR3 length: 14 amino acids. Trimming shortened V by 0 bases and J by 6 bases, and 11 bases separated the two germline ends. The DNA for the CDR3 is TGCAGTGCTAGAGAGGGGTGGCGCCCCGGGGAGCTGTTTTTT. Its translation: CSAREGWRPGELFF.

This clonotype has just a few counts. The chain recombines TRBV7-2 with TRBJ1-1; no firm D call. This CDR3 is 13 amino acids long. From germline, CDR1 is SGHTA and CDR2 FQGNSA. Trimming removed 4 bases at V and 6 bases at J, with 12 bases between. CDR3 DNA: TGTGCCAGCAGCTCCTCCCGTAGGGCTGAAGCTTTCTTT. Protein: CASSSSRRAEAFF.

There are many counts of this clonotype. This chain uses TRBV30 with TRBJ2-5; D remains ambiguous. The V and J ends lost 0 bases and 1 base respectively, with 3 bases between them. CDR3 length equals 12 residues. The germline gives CDR1 GTSNPN, CDR2 SVGIG (reference sequence). The CDR3 DNA is TGTGCCTGGAGTGTATTCCAAGAGACCCAGTACTTC. This codes for CAWSVFQETQYF.

Ten or more counts support this clonotype. The chain uses TRBV7-2 and TRBJ1-5; D is possibly TRBD1 (5 bases). Trimming pared 6 bases from V and 4 bases from J, leaving 13 bases between. The CDR3 has 14 amino acids. Germline CDR1 is SGHTA and CDR2 is FQGNSA. For the CDR3, the DNA is TGTGCCAGCAGTTTAAGTGGGGGGAATCAGCCCCAGCATTTT. Translating gives CASSLSGGNQPQHF.